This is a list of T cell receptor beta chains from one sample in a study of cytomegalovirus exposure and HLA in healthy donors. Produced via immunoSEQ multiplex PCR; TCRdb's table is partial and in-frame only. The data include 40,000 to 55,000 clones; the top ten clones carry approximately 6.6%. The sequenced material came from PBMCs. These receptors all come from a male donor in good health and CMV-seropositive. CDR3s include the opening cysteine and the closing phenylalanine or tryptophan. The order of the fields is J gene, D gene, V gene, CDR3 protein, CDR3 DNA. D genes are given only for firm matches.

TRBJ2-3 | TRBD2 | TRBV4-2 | CASSQPTSGGVLDTQYF | TGTGCCAGCAGCCAACCCACTAGCGGGGGGGTTCTAGATACGCAGTATTTT
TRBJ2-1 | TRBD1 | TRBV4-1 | CASSQRTGVSYNEQFF | TGCGCCAGCAGCCAAAGGACAGGGGTATCTTACAATGAGCAGTTCTTC
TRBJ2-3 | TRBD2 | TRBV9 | CASSAAIAGGSTDTQYF | TGTGCCAGCAGCGCGGCTATAGCGGGGGGGAGCACAGATACGCAGTATTTT
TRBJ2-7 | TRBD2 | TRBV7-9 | CASSPRGGQGGEQYF | TGTGCCAGCAGCCCCCGGGGGGGTCAGGGAGGCGAGCAGTACTTC
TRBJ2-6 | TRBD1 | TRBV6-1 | CASSVPDRGFFTGANVLTF | TGTGCCAGCAGTGTCCCGGACAGGGGGTTTTTTACTGGGGCCAACGTCCTGACTTTC
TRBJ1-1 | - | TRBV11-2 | CASSRIQGVGAFF | TGTGCCAGCAGCCGAATACAGGGTGTAGGCGCTTTCTTT
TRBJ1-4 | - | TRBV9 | CASSVEGYGNGKLFF | TGTGCCAGCAGCGTAGAGGGGTACGGTAATGGAAAACTGTTTTTT
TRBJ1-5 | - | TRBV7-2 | CASGGANQPQHF | TGTGCCAGCGGAGGGGCCAATCAGCCCCAGCATTTT
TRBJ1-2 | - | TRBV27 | CASSKQVAPYYGYTF | TGTGCCAGCAGCAAACAGGTAGCCCCCTACTATGGCTACACCTTC
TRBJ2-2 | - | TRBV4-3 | CASSQDDEGELFF | TGCGCCAGCAGCCAAGATGATGAGGGGGAGCTGTTTTTT
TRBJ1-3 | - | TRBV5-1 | CASSSDTGLSGNTIYF | TGCGCCAGCAGCTCGGATACAGGGCTCTCTGGAAACACCATATATTTT
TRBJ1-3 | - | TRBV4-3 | CASSGAGSGNTIYF | TGCGCCAGCAGTGGGGCTGGATCTGGAAACACCATATATTTT
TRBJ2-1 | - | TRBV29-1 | CSVDLRGGSDEQFF | TGCAGCGTTGATCTCAGGGGTGGTTCGGATGAGCAGTTCTTC
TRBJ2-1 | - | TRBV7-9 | CASSLSGNEQFF | TGTGCCAGCAGCTTGTCCGGGAATGAGCAGTTCTTC
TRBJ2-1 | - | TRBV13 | CASSLGGWGGQNEQFF | TGTGCCAGCAGCTTAGGTGGGTGGGGGGGCCAGAATGAGCAGTTCTTC